The 5 T cell receptor beta chains given below trace back to one sample, sequenced in a study of cytomegalovirus exposure and HLA in healthy donors (dated by TCRdb to the late 2010s). Libraries were constructed by the immunoSEQ multiplex PCR assay. A mixture of 60 forward primers for TCR Vbeta segments and 13 reverse primers for TCR Jbeta segments was used in the multiplex PCR. TCRdb provides this immuneACCESS table in a form limited to in-frame rearrangements. Some clones are lacking; in checked studies, under half of them reflect an unresolved V gene, and why the rest are absent is not known. The table for this sample lists about 120,000 clones; around three quarters of them were counted only once. The ten top clones hold approximately 3.5% of the sample. Sequenced: PBMCs. The source of these receptors is a woman in her 30s in good health and CMV-seropositive.

Points on this clone: Other DNA sequences in the same sample also yield this CDR3. This chain uses TRBV5-1 with TRBJ1-4; 11 bases match TRBD1. CDR1 SGHRS and CDR2 YFSETQ come from the germline V gene. The CDR3 extends over 16 amino acids. V shed 0 bases and J 15 bases; nucleotides not matched to a gene: 13. The CDR3 sequence: CASSLGTGTGGIRVFF. The CDR3 DNA reads TGCGCCAGCAGCTTGGGGACTGGGACAGGGGGAATAAGAGTGTTTTTT.

A few counts support this clone. The chain recombines TRBV28 with TRBJ1-3; D unresolved. This CDR3 has 16 residues. CDR1 MDHEN and CDR2 SYDVKM come from the germline V gene. Trimming pared 5 bases from V and 2 bases from J, leaving 16 bases between. The CDR3 sequence: CASSALTLAAGNTIYF. In nucleotides, the CDR3 is TGTGCCAGCAGTGCATTAACTCTCGCCGCTGGAAACACCATATATTTT.

The chain carries TRBV10-3 and TRBJ1-3, with 8 bases that match TRBD1. Germline lookup yields CDR1 ENHRY and CDR2 SYGVKD. The ends lost 0 bases at V and 5 bases at J; junction bases unmatched: 6. The CDR3 length is 16 residues. Here the CDR3 DNA reads TGTGCCATCAGTGAGTCATACGGGACAGGTCGAAACACCATATATTTT. Amino acid sequence: CAISESYGTGRNTIYF.

This chain joins TRBV6-6 and TRBJ2-2; D might be TRBD1 (7 bases). V dropped 8 bases and J dropped 3 bases, with 13 bases sitting between them. The germline CDR1 and CDR2 sequences are MNHNY and SVGAGI (reference sequence). The CDR3 length is 14 residues. The chain's CDR3 is CASQEGAYTGELFF. In nucleotides, the CDR3 is TGTGCCAGCCAGGAGGGGGCCTACACCGGGGAGCTGTTTTTT.

This clone has just one count. V gene TRBV2 combines with J gene TRBJ2-5; maybe TRBD1 (5 bases). The CDR3 has 14 residues. Between the trimmed V and J ends, which lost 3 bases and 4 bases, there was a span of 12 bases. Germline CDR1 is SNHLY and CDR2 is FYNNEI. This chain's CDR3 is CASSDPRVGETQYF. The CDR3 region has the DNA TGTGCCAGCAGTGATCCCAGGGTAGGAGAGACCCAGTACTTC. The variable domain in full, with the rest retrieved from reference TRBV2 and TRBJ2-5, is EPEVTQTPSHQVTQMGQEVILRCVPISNHLYFYWYRQILGQKVEFLVSFYNNEISEKSEIFDDQFSVERPDGSNFTLKIRSTKLEDSAMYFCASSDPRVGETQYFGPGTRLLVL.